These 15 T cell receptor beta chains originate from one sample sequenced in a study of tumor-infiltrating lymphocytes in primary liver carcinoma. The input was 400 to 500 ng total RNA; TCR beta cDNA was made from it with a constant-region primer. Modified slightly, ARM-PCR produced TCR beta libraries over three nested multiplex PCR rounds. Amplification in the first two PCR rounds was performed using TRBV1-TRBV30 forward primers and a C-beta reverse primer for approximately 10 cycles each. Via MiXCR, TCRdb re-called the multiplex PCR reads, giving one row per CDR3 protein. This sample yields 310,000 or so distinct CDR3 sequences, of which roughly 60% are seen a single time; around 15% belongs to the top ten. RNA isolated from unsorted whole blood supplied the blood RNA, with germline DNA also extracted. Specimen: peripheral blood. All receptors come from a woman in her twenties or thirties with primary liver carcinoma and hepatitis B virus infection.

This clonotype was recorded a few times. The V and J genes are TRBV6-6 and TRBJ1-1, with D unresolved. V shed 5 bases and J shed 6 bases, with 31 bases lying between them. Germline CDR1 MNHNY, CDR2 SVGAGI (reference sequence). The CDR3 consists of 19 residues. The DNA for the CDR3 is TGTGCCAGCAGTGCCTCACGATCCAAGACATATGTGTCTTTAGCTGAAGCTTTCTTT. It encodes CASSASRSKTYVSLAEAFF.

Regarding this clonotype: A much larger clone lies a single base off, so this may be a read error. The genes are TRBV6-1 and TRBJ1-4; no firm D call. Germline-derived CDR1 and CDR2 are MNHNS and SASEGT. V lost 4 bases to trimming and J lost 5 bases, with 17 bases between them. The CDR3 consists of 16 residues. The CDR3 region has the DNA TGTGCCAGCAGTGGAGCGCTGAGGGCCCCCAATGAAAAACTGTTTTTT. Translation gives CASSGALRAPNEKLFF.

The chain joins TRBV6-1 to TRBJ1-5, with a possible D match to TRBD1 (6 bases). Trimming left V 4 bases short and J 8 bases short, with 18 bases between. The CDR3 is 15 residues long. CDR1 MNHNS and CDR2 SASEGT come from the germline V gene. The chain's CDR3 is CASSVRMEGEKPQHF. The CDR3 DNA reads as TGTGCCAGCAGTGTCCGTATGGAGGGGGAGAAGCCCCAGCATTTT.

In the case of this clonotype: A read error may be the cause here, since a much bigger clone is one base away. The rearrangement links TRBV12-3 or TRBV12-4 to TRBJ2-3; 7 bases are shared with TRBD2. J lost 1 base, V lost 10 bases, and 11 bases had no gene match. The CDR3 contains 15 residues. The CDR3: CANTLTSRGTDTQYF. The CDR3 DNA follows: TGTGCCAACACTTTGACTAGCAGGGGCACAGATACGCAGTATTTT.

A remark on this clonotype: A read error is possible here, since a much larger clone lies one base away. V is TRBV12-3 or TRBV12-4 and J is TRBJ1-5; the D gene is possibly TRBD1 (6 bases). V was pared by 2 bases and J by 10 bases, with 9 bases between. This CDR3 spans 12 amino acids. CDR3 in amino acids: CASSLRGHPQHF. The CDR3 region has the DNA TGTGCCAGCAGTTTACGGGGGCATCCCCAGCATTTT.

Comments on this clonotype: Compared with germline, one end of the junction differs, possibly owing to a read error. The CDR3 DNA sequence: TGTGCCAGAAGCTTAGGTCTGGGCAATGGCTACACCTTC. This encodes CARSLGLGNGYTF. The genes are TRBV11-2 and TRBJ1-2; no clear D. The germline V gene encodes CDR1 SGHAT and CDR2 FQNNGV. The length of the CDR3 is 13 residues.

The chain uses TRBV5-1 and TRBJ2-1; tentatively, D is TRBD1 (5 bases). CDR1 SGHRS and CDR2 YFSETQ come from the germline V gene. The CDR3 has 14 amino acids. Trimming took 4 bases from V and 8 from J, leaving 16 bases between them. The CDR3 bases are TGCGCCAGCAGCCCTCATAGACAGCTTGATGAGCAGTTCTTC. Its protein product is CASSPHRQLDEQFF.

This clonotype was detected only a few times. This chain uses TRBV5-1 with TRBJ2-7; possibly TRBD1 for D (5 bases). Trimming took off 5 bases at V and 3 bases at J, with 12 bases between the two ends. There are 13 residues in the CDR3. CDR1 SGHRS and CDR2 YFSETQ come from the germline V gene. The CDR3 region is CASSMDKIYEQYF. The CDR3 region has the DNA TGCGCCAGCAGTATGGACAAAATCTACGAGCAGTACTTC.

Of note for this clonotype: A junction boundary mismatches the germline segment, possibly from a read error. This chain connects TRBV7-9 to TRBJ1-4; D possibly corresponds to TRBD1 (5 bases). CDR3 length: 16 amino acids. Germline lookup yields CDR1 SEHNR and CDR2 FQNEAQ (reference sequence). This CDR3 is CTSSLGQRTVHEKLFF. The CDR3 DNA follows: TGTACCAGCAGCTTAGGACAACGGACGGTTCATGAAAAACTGTTTTTT.

This clonotype was observed a handful of times. The gene calls are TRBV6-5 and TRBJ2-3, with TRBD2 identical over 9 bases. This CDR3 is 21 amino acids long. The J segment lost 3 bases and the V segment lost 0 bases, leaving 19 bases of the junction unmatched. The germline V gene has CDR1 MNHEY and CDR2 SVGAGI. CDR3 residues: CASSYSKPFRLASGTTDTQYF. The CDR3 DNA follows: TGTGCCAGCAGTTACTCGAAGCCATTTCGACTTGCTAGCGGGACTACAGATACGCAGTATTTT.

This clonotype was counted only a few times. With a much larger clone just one base away, this may be a read error. V gene TRBV4-3 combines with J gene TRBJ2-5; tentatively, D is TRBD1 (5 bases). The CDR3 has 17 residues. The germline gives CDR1 LGHNA, CDR2 YSLEER. CDR3 sequence: CASNQDVVVGPQETQYF. The CDR3, as DNA: TGCGCCAGCAACCAAGACGTGGTAGTGGGGCCCCAAGAGACCCAGTACTTC.

This clonotype was observed a few times. The V gene is TRBV28, the J gene TRBJ2-7; D unresolved. The germline V gene encodes CDR1 MDHEN and CDR2 SYDVKM. The V end lost 10 bases, the J end lost 3 bases, and 16 bases lay between the germline ends. The CDR3 sequence is 13 residues long. CDR3 residues: CAIGRGNHYEQYF. The DNA for the CDR3 is TGTGCCATCGGAAGAGGTAATCACTACGAGCAGTACTTC.

In its sample, this clonotype was seen many times. This chain connects TRBV4-3 to TRBJ2-1; 9 bases fit TRBD1. CDR3 length equals 13 residues. The V gene's germline CDR1 is LGHNA and CDR2 YSLEER. The V gene end was trimmed by 5 bases and the J gene end by 8 bases; junction bases not matched to a gene: 4. The CDR3 nucleotides are TGCGCCAGCAGCTCCGGGACAGGGTATGAGCAGTTCTTC. Its protein is CASSSGTGYEQFF.

In regard to this clonotype: This clone may be a read error of a much larger clone one base away. V and J are TRBV29-1 and TRBJ2-1; D is perhaps TRBD1 (6 bases). The CDR3 extends over 15 amino acids. CDR1 SQVTM and CDR2 ANQGSEA come from the germline V gene. CDR3 nucleotides: TGCAGCGTTGAGCTGGGGGCGAGGTCCTTCAATGAGCAGTTCTTC. Its translation is CSVELGARSFNEQFF.

This clonotype occurred many times. The chain joins TRBV30 to TRBJ2-1; D gene uncertain. Germline V gene lookup returns CDR1 GTSNPN and CDR2 SVGIG (reference sequence). The CDR3 loop spans 11 amino acids. V gave up 3 bases and J gave up 11 bases, with 11 bases separating them. The CDR3 coding sequence is TGTGCCTGGAGCCCAAGTAGCAAGCAGTTCTTC. Residues: CAWSPSSKQFF.